This T cell receptor (beta chain) is drawn from a study of cytomegalovirus exposure and HLA in healthy donors. With 60 Vbeta and 13 Jbeta primers, the PCR was carried out. Repertoires were generated with immunoSEQ multiplex PCR, while TCRdb's copy carries only in-frame clones and drops some. The data contain about 95,000 clones, 75% to 85% of them singletons. Overall study findings and caveats: It has been reported that TCR beta sequences accurately predicted the HLA-A and HLA-B alleles of most subjects. In a later analysis, at a false discovery rate of 0.05, roughly 17,000 TCR beta sequences were associated with HLA alleles.

Turning to this clone: The antigen is undetermined.

Trimming removed 4 bases at V and 3 bases at J, with 7 bases between. CDR1 SGHKS and CDR2 YYEKEE come from the germline V gene (reference sequence). The CDR3 is 12 amino acids. The sample consisted of PBMCs. The source of this sequence is a middle-aged woman in good health and CMV-seronegative. This chain links TRBV5-5 with TRBJ2-5, with D hard to call. Here the CDR3 reads CASSPIEETQYF. In DNA form, the CDR3 reads TGTGCCAGCAGCCCCATAGAAGAGACCCAGTACTTC.